The rows below give T cell receptor beta chains drawn from one sample of a study of tumor-infiltrating lymphocytes in primary liver carcinoma. TCRdb re-analysed the multiplex PCR reads in MiXCR, keeping a single row per CDR3 protein. The sample yields about 22,000 distinct CDR3 sequences, almost 80% seen once. The sequenced material came from liver tumor tissue from sampling region 1. The receptors were sampled from a woman under 40 with primary liver carcinoma and hepatitis B virus infection. CDR3s include the opening cysteine and the closing phenylalanine or tryptophan. D genes are given only for firm matches. Not all rows give a size; the values are once, few, many and, for expanded clones, a class.

j_call clone_size d_call cdr3_length v_call cdr3_nt cdr3_aa
TRBJ2-7 . TRBD2 14 TRBV6-2/TRBV6-3 TGTGCCAGCACTAGCAGCGGGAGACCCTACGAGCAGTACTTC CASTSSGRPYEQYF
TRBJ2-1 . . 17 TRBV11-3 TGTGCCAGCAGTTTAGGCCTACTAGTGGGAGGCTATAATGAGCAGTTCTTC CASSLGLLVGGYNEQFF
TRBJ1-1 once . 20 TRBV11-2 TGTGCCAGCAGCGCTCGGTACAGGGAACGCAAGAGGTGGAGTAACATTGAAGCTTTCTTT CASSARYRERKRWSNIEAFF
TRBJ2-7 many . 13 TRBV30 TGTGCCTGGAGAGGGGGAAGTTCCTACGAGCAGTACTTC CAWRGGSSYEQYF
TRBJ2-3 . . 16 TRBV6-5 TGTGCCAGCTGTGGCCGGACAGCGGCGCACATAGATACGCAGTATTTT CASCGRTAAHIDTQYF
TRBJ1-1 once TRBD1 15 TRBV11-1 TGTATCAGCAGCGCAACCGGGACAGTGAACACTGAAGCTTTCTTT CISSATGTVNTEAFF
TRBJ1-1 . . 15 TRBV11-1 TGTGCCACCAGCTCAACCAGGACAGTGAACACTGAAGCTTTCTTC CATSSTRTVNTEAFF
TRBJ1-4 . . 14 TRBV10-3 TGTGCCATCAGTGATTCGGGGCGGAATGAAAAACTGTTTTTT CAISDSGRNEKLFF
TRBJ2-1 . TRBD2 13 TRBV11-3 TGTACCGACGCTAGCGGGAGTGTGATTGAGCAGTTCTTC CTDASGSVIEQFF
TRBJ2-1 . . 13 TRBV10-3 TGTGCCATCAGCGGGAGTGGAAACAACGAGCTGTTCTTC CAISGSGNNELFF
TRBJ2-1 . . 15 TRBV11-1 TGTGCCAGCACCCAGAGACAGGCCTGCTACAATGAGCAGTTCTTC CASTQRQACYNEQFF
TRBJ2-1 . TRBD2 17 TRBV11-2 TGTGCCAGCAGCCTTACTAGCGGGGGGTTCCCATGCTATGAGCAGTTCTTC CASSLTSGGFPCYEQFF
TRBJ2-3 . . 18 TRBV5-4 TGTGCCAGCAGTAACCTGGCGGCTAGCATGAGTCGGACAGATACGCAGTATTTT CASSNLAASMSRTDTQYF
TRBJ2-7 . . 13 TRBV11-2 TGTGCCACCAAGAATGCGGGGAACTACAAGCAGTACTTC CATKNAGNYKQYF
TRBJ2-3 . . 14 TRBV9 TGTGCCAGCGGTGGGGGGACCGTGACAGATACGCACTATTTT CASGGGTVTDTHYF
TRBJ2-3 many TRBD1 14 TRBV28 TGTGCCAGCAGTTGGACAGGATTCACAGATACGCAGTATTTT CASSWTGFTDTQYF
TRBJ2-6 . . 15 TRBV6-6 TGTGCGAGCTTCCTCGGACGGGGTAGAGCCAACGTCCTGACTTTC CASFLGRGRANVLTF
TRBJ2-1 . . 15 TRBV7-3 TGTGCCAGCAGCTTGACTATCGGGTCGAACGATGAGCAGTTCTTC CASSLTIGSNDEQFF
TRBJ2-7 . . 15 TRBV6-5 TGTGCCAACAGTTACAAGGACAGCAGCTTCTATGAGCAGTACTTC CANSYKDSSFYEQYF
TRBJ1-2 . TRBD1 16 TRBV6-5 TGTACCAGTAGCACCATACCGGAACAGGGGGCCTATGGCTACACCTTC CTSSTIPEQGAYGYTF
TRBJ2-7 . TRBD2 16 TRBV6-2/TRBV6-3 TGTGGCACTGAGACTACCGGGACTAGCAAATCCTACGAGCAGTACTTC CGTETTGTSKSYEQYF
TRBJ1-3 . . 12 TRBV20-1 TGCAGTGCTGGCAGGCCTGGAAACACCATATATTTT CSAGRPGNTIYF
TRBJ2-2 . . 15 TRBV6-5 TGTGCCAGCAGTCCGCGGACAGGGTTCAGCGGGGAACTGATTTTT CASSPRTGFSGELIF
TRBJ2-5 many TRBD2 17 TRBV6-2/TRBV6-3 TGTGCCAGCAGTTACGGGACTAGCGTAGACGTTTGGGGGACCCAGTACTTC CASSYGTSVDVWGTQYF
TRBJ1-1 . TRBD1 13 TRBV11-1 TGTGCCAGCAGCTGGGACAGGGGTACTGAAGCTTTCTTT CASSWDRGTEAFF
TRBJ2-1 once TRBD2 13 TRBV28 TGTGCCAGCGGGACTAGCGGCGACAATGAGCAGTTCTTC CASGTSGDNEQFF
TRBJ1-1 . . 13 TRBV2 TGTGTCAGCGGGACGGATTCGAACACTGAAGCTTTCTTT CVSGTDSNTEAFF
TRBJ2-5 . . 12 TRBV29-1 TGTAGCGTTGAAGGACGGGGCGGGATCCAGTACTTC CSVEGRGGIQYF
TRBJ2-2 . TRBD1 15 TRBV6-5 TGTGCCAGCAGTCCGCTGACAGGGTCCACCTGGGAGCTGTTTTTT CASSPLTGSTWELFF
TRBJ1-6 . . 16 TRBV6-5 TGTGCCAGCAGTAAACAGTCTTCCGTATATAATTCACCCATCCACTTT CASSKQSSVYNSPIHF
TRBJ2-7 . . 15 TRBV6-5 TGTACAAGCAGTTACAATGACAGCAGCTCCTACGAGCAGTACTTC CTSSYNDSSSYEQYF
TRBJ1-1 few . 13 TRBV6-5 TGTGCCAGCAGCAACACCGGGACGGTTGAAGCTTTCTTT CASSNTGTVEAFF